Here is one T cell receptor (beta chain) with its context. The entry originates in a study of T cell repertoires in cytomegalovirus infection. TCRdb called the reads again in MiXCR, with one record for every CDR3 protein. The sample has about 740,000 distinct CDR3 sequences, 35% seen once. There are 16 residues in the CDR3. With 0 bases removed from V and 5 bases from J, the gap between germline ends came to 13 bases. CDR1 and CDR2 from the germline V gene are SEHNR and FQNEAQ (reference sequence). This chain connects TRBV7-9 to TRBJ1-4, with D perhaps TRBD1 (6 bases). The sequenced material came from PBMCs. The receptor was derived from a human donor in good health (CMV status not recorded). Some clones in this sample may be carry-over from other donors' samples. CDR3 residues: CASSLARQAPNEKLFF. The CDR3 DNA sequence: TGTGCCAGCAGCTTAGCCCGACAGGCCCCCAATGAAAAACTGTTTTTT. Drawing the rest from reference TRBV7-9 and TRBJ1-4, the complete variable domain is DTGVSQNPRHKITKRGQNVTFRCDPISEHNRLYWYRQTLGQGPEFLTYFQNEAQLEKSRLLSDRFSAERPKGSFSTLEIQRTEQGDSAMYLCASSLARQAPNEKLFFGSGTQLSVL.